One sample yielded the 9 T cell receptor beta chains listed below, sequenced in a study of identifying expanded T cells in peripheral blood. Libraries were prepared by immunoSEQ multiplex PCR; TCRdb keeps only in-frame clonotypes and omits some of them. The repertoire has approximately 58,000 clones, 89% of them found once; the top ten carry around 3.5%. The sample consisted of blood. These receptors came from a person aged 18 to 75 in good health.

The genes are TRBV2 and TRBJ2-7; D tentatively fits TRBD1 or TRBD2 (5 bases each). This CDR3 region has 14 residues. Germline CDR1 reads SNHLY; CDR2 reads FYNNEI. Trimming took off 3 bases at V and 0 bases at J, with 9 bases between the two ends. DNA of the CDR3: TGTGCCAGCAGTGAGTCAGGGACCTCCTACGAGCAGTACTTC. This sequence encodes CASSESGTSYEQYF.

This clone was seen only a few times. The V and J genes are TRBV7-2 and TRBJ1-1, with 7 bases matching TRBD1. CDR3 length: 15 residues. The germline CDR1 and CDR2 sequences are SGHTA and FQGNSA. Germline trimming cut 7 bases from V and 2 bases from J; bases unmatched to any gene: 10. CDR3 region: CASITSGTANTEAFF. As DNA, the CDR3 is TGTGCCAGCATCACCTCCGGGACAGCTAACACTGAAGCTTTCTTT. The variable domain in full, with the rest retrieved from reference TRBV7-2 and TRBJ1-1, is GAGVSQSPSNKVTEKGKDVELRCDPISGHTALYWYRQSLGQGLEFLIYFQGNSAPDKSGLPSDRFSAERTGGSVSTLTIQRTQQEDSAVYLCASITSGTANTEAFFGQGTRLTVV.

The chain carries TRBV4-3 and TRBJ1-1, with a weak D call TRBD1 (5 bases). Trimming left V 1 base short and J 3 bases short, with 18 bases between. The CDR3 spans 17 residues. Germline assignment: CDR1 LGHNA and CDR2 YSLEER. The CDR3 is CASSQVGVLDKYTEAFF. As DNA, the CDR3 is TGCGCCAGCAGCCAAGTGGGGGTATTAGACAAGTACACTGAAGCTTTCTTT.

The V and J genes are TRBV7-2 and TRBJ1-2, with D hard to call. V gave up 4 bases and J gave up 4 bases, with 10 bases separating them. This CDR3 spans 13 amino acids. Germline-derived CDR1 and CDR2 are SGHTA and FQGNSA. CDR3 sequence: CASSSFGVYGYTF. CDR3 in DNA: TGTGCCAGCAGCTCATTCGGAGTCTATGGCTACACCTTC.

This clone occurred a few times. The rearrangement uses TRBV30 and TRBJ1-5; 8 nucleotides match TRBD1. From germline, CDR1 is GTSNPN and CDR2 SVGIG (reference sequence). The CDR3 is 15 amino acids. V lost 2 bases, J lost 5 bases, and 8 bases stayed unmatched. The CDR3 here is CAWSTQGAPYQPQHF. DNA for the CDR3: TGTGCCTGGAGTACTCAGGGGGCCCCATATCAGCCCCAGCATTTT.

The J gene is TRBJ2-1, the V gene TRBV10-3; D is unclear. The CDR3 runs 15 residues. Germline loops: CDR1 ENHRY, CDR2 SYGVKD. Trimming cost V 3 bases and J 5 bases, with 14 bases left between them. The DNA for the CDR3 is TGTGCCATCAGTGACGGATTACGACGTAACAATGAGCAGTTCTTC. This encodes CAISDGLRRNNEQFF.

This chain connects TRBV28 to TRBJ2-1, with D possibly TRBD1 on 7 matching bases. Germline CDR1 reads MDHEN; CDR2 reads SYDVKM. The ends were cut back, 5 bases at V and 12 bases at J, with 14 bases in the middle. The CDR3 loop spans 12 amino acids. CDR3 sequence (DNA): TGTGCCAGCAGTCCGACAGGGCGGGGGCAGTTCTTC. Translated, it gives CASSPTGRGQFF.

This chain uses TRBV27 with TRBJ2-6; D remains unclear. Per the germline V gene, CDR1 is MNHEY and CDR2 is SMNVEV (reference sequence). The germline V and J ends were trimmed by 3 bases and 0 bases, with 6 bases remaining between them. The CDR3 runs to 15 residues. The CDR3 sequence is CASSFWSSGANVLTF. As DNA, the CDR3 is TGTGCCAGCAGTTTTTGGTCCTCTGGGGCCAACGTCCTGACTTTC.

This clone is a singleton in its sample. This chain uses TRBV27 with TRBJ1-2; tentatively, D is TRBD1 (6 bases). Germline values: CDR1 MNHEY, CDR2 SMNVEV (reference sequence). The CDR3 sequence is 13 residues long. The ends were cut back, 8 bases at V and 8 bases at J, with 18 bases in the middle. CDR3 residues: CASGNFRGQGYTF. The CDR3 nucleotides are TGTGCCAGCGGTAATTTCAGGGGTCAGGGCTACACCTTC.